This T cell receptor (beta chain) was sequenced during a study of blood T cell repertoires in COVID-19. Across the whole study: The United States, Italy and Spain supplied acute and convalescent COVID-19 samples.

Authors' processing steps: Reference gene primer amplification yielded estimated nucleated cell counts. TCRdb keeps only in-frame clones here, not all; method: immunoSEQ multiplex PCR. V and J calls and clone size are as listed in that table; D and trimming were resolved from the DNA. The repertoire holds 150,000 or so clones, with around 87% as singletons. Trimming removed 0 bases from V and 0 bases from J; junction bases left unmatched: 6. Per germline, CDR1 KGHSH and CDR2 LQKENI. The CDR3 runs to 17 residues. V is TRBV18 and J is TRBJ2-3, with 7 bases that match TRBD2. The receptor comes from a man of 80 years or more with acute or convalescent COVID-19. The sample consisted of peripheral blood. CDR3 sequence reads: CASSPPISGFSTDTQYF. The CDR3 coding sequence is TGTGCCAGCTCACCACCAATTAGCGGGTTTAGCACAGATACGCAGTATTTT.